This passage covers 2 T cell receptor beta chains from one sample sequenced in a study of T cells in Graves' hyperthyroidism and ophthalmopathy. The investigators amplified TCR beta CDR3 regions from RNA transcripts. Carried out on the TCR CDR3, a first-round RT-PCR used the HTBI primer set. Each CDR3 protein gets one entry after TCRdb re-called the multiplex PCR reads with MiXCR. The sample consists of 700,000 or so distinct CDR3 sequences, about 14% of them appearing once. Sequencing input: blood. The receptors stem from a woman aged 50 to 65 with Graves' ophthalmopathy.

This chain links TRBV27 with TRBJ2-1; D not certain. Deletions cut 2 bases from V and 5 bases from J, with 13 bases between. Germline values: CDR1 MNHEY, CDR2 SMNVEV (reference sequence). The CDR3 runs to 15 residues. CDR3 DNA: TGTGCCAGCAGTTTAGTGCCGTTACCTAACAATGAGCAGTTCTTC. It is translated as CASSLVPLPNNEQFF.

There are many counts of this clonotype. The chain joins TRBV28 to TRBJ2-7, with 14 bases matching TRBD2. The CDR3 spans 14 residues. Germline V CDR1 and CDR2: MDHEN, SYDVKM. Trimming cost V 6 bases and J 6 bases; bases outside gene matches: 4. CDR3 nucleotides: TGTGCCAGCAGGAGACTAGCGGGAGGGGGCGAGCAGTACTTC. This codes for CASRRLAGGGEQYF. Drawing the rest from reference TRBV28 and TRBJ2-7, the complete variable domain is DVKVTQSSRYLVKRTGEKVFLECVQDMDHENMFWYRQDPGLGLRLIYFSYDVKMKEKGDIPEGYSVSREKKERFSLILESASTNQTSMYLCASRRLAGGGEQYFGPGTRLTVT.